This T cell receptor (beta chain) was identified in a study of blood T cell repertoires in COVID-19. Study summary: Researchers got acute and convalescent COVID-19 samples from the United States, Italy and Spain. PBMCs, B-cell-depleted T cells, or T cells provided the cDNA or gDNA that made up the material.

Per the authors' pipeline: For nucleated cells, counts were estimated from reference gene primer amplification. The data were produced by immunoSEQ multiplex PCR, yet TCRdb's version contains in-frame clones alone and is incomplete. V and J calls and clone size are copied from that table; D and trimming were computed from the DNA. The profile shows about 170,000 clones, less than 85% of them singletons. The specimen was peripheral blood. The receptor was isolated from a human donor with acute or convalescent COVID-19. The donor label of this sample is uncertain.

The CDR3 loop reads CASSYDSRYEQYF. For the CDR3, the DNA is TGTGCCAGCAGTTACGACAGCCGCTACGAGCAGTACTTC. The rearrangement links TRBV6-6 to TRBJ2-7; D is perhaps TRBD1 (5 bases). V lost 2 bases to trimming and J lost 3 bases, with 8 bases between them. Germline V CDR1 and CDR2: MNHNY, SVGAGI (reference sequence). This CDR3 has 13 amino acids.